One and the same sample provided the 13 T cell receptor beta chains below, sequenced in a study of molecular identifiers for immune sequencing clone quantification (dated 2018 in TCRdb). The library was produced with PCR. Sequencing was carried out with a NextSeq 500. The raw public data were reprocessed by TCRdb itself: fastp quality trimming at Q25, MiXCR clonotype calling, in-frame beta chains only. CDR3 protein duplicates are merged, each entry listing the most common genes and DNA. Across this sample there are over 85,000 distinct CDR3 sequences, with roughly 25% seen only once. Clones ranked in the top ten supply around 0.77% of the sample. The sequenced material came from naive CD8+ T cells from blood, with Jurkat cell RNA spiked in. Interpreted using the paper, the cell subset or site label stands for: FACS-sorted CD8+CD4-CCR7+CD45RA+ naive T cells. These receptors all stem from a human donor in good health. Some libraries in this study had Jurkat cell RNA spiked in.

In DNA, the CDR3 is TGCGCCAGCAGCCCCAGTTTGGCGGGACATAAATTCTTC. Its protein product is CASSPSLAGHKFF. The chain uses TRBV4-3 and TRBJ2-1; either TRBD1 or TRBD2 may fit D (6 bases each). Trimming took 4 bases from V and 16 from J, leaving 20 bases between them. This CDR3 has 13 residues. In germline, CDR1 is LGHNA, CDR2 YSLEER.

The chain has TRBV7-9 and TRBJ1-4, with D uncertain. The CDR3 covers 12 residues. With 1 base removed from V and 8 bases from J, the gap between germline ends came to 5 bases. CDR1 and CDR2 from the germline V gene are SEHNR and FQNEAQ (reference sequence). The CDR3 DNA reads as TGTGCCAGCAGCTTAGACGCAGAAAAACTGTTTTTT. This gives the protein CASSLDAEKLFF.

This clonotype has ten or more counts. The V and J genes are TRBV5-1 and TRBJ2-7; no definite D call. V gave up 3 bases and J gave up 6 bases, with 13 bases separating them. Germline CDR1 SGHRS, CDR2 YFSETQ. CDR3 length: 13 amino acids. CDR3 nucleotide sequence: TGCGCCAGCAGCTCCCACCCGCCCGGCGAGCAGTACTTC. Protein product: CASSSHPPGEQYF.

V is TRBV25-1 and J is TRBJ1-4; D gene unclear. This CDR3 has 12 residues. Germline V lookup: CDR1 MGHDK, CDR2 SYGVNS. Trimming pared 7 bases from V and 4 bases from J, leaving 7 bases between. The CDR3 bases are TGTGCCAGCACAGAGAGTAATGAAAAACTGTTTTTT. Protein product: CASTESNEKLFF.

The J gene is TRBJ2-1, the V gene TRBV5-6; TRBD1 is a possible D gene (6 bases). Germline V gene lookup returns CDR1 SGHDT and CDR2 YYEEEE. This CDR3 has 15 amino acids. Trimming stripped 0 bases from V and 5 bases from J, with 12 bases between. The CDR3 sequence: CASSLAAGEHNEQFF. The CDR3 DNA reads as TGTGCCAGCAGCTTGGCGGCAGGGGAACACAATGAGCAGTTCTTC.

This clonotype has more than one count but fewer than ten. The gene calls are TRBV12-3 or TRBV12-4 and TRBJ1-1; D gene unclear. V lost 6 bases and J 7 bases, leaving 18 bases between the germline ends. The CDR3 is 14 amino acids. The CDR3 sequence is CASSPERTGLEAFF. Written as DNA, the CDR3 is TGTGCCAGCAGCCCGGAGCGGACCGGGCTTGAAGCTTTCTTT.

This chain joins TRBV4-1 and TRBJ2-7; D unclear. In germline, CDR1 is MGHRA, CDR2 YSYEKL. V shed 4 bases and J shed 2 bases, with 12 bases lying between them. The CDR3 has 14 residues. CDR3 protein: CASSLSRVAYEQYF. In DNA form, the CDR3 reads TGCGCCAGCAGCCTGTCCCGGGTGGCCTACGAGCAGTACTTC.

This clonotype was picked up a small number of times. J is TRBJ2-2 and V is TRBV7-6; D gene uncertain. V lost 3 bases and J lost 7, with 9 bases in between. The CDR3 sequence is 13 residues long. Germline values: CDR1 SGHVS, CDR2 FNYEAQ. The chain's CDR3 is CASSFTENGELFF. CDR3 DNA sequence: TGTGCCAGCAGCTTTACGGAAAACGGGGAGCTGTTTTTT.

The sample holds many counts of this clonotype. The chain recombines TRBV7-2 with TRBJ2-1; D is possibly TRBD2 (6 bases). CDR3 length: 18 amino acids. The V and J ends lost 5 bases and 0 bases respectively, with 20 bases between them. CDR1 SGHTA and CDR2 FQGNSA come from the germline V gene. This CDR3 reads CASSPNPIGTYSYNEQFF. The CDR3 nucleotides read TGTGCCAGCAGCCCCAACCCTATAGGGACTTACTCCTACAATGAGCAGTTCTTC.

This clonotype was seen more than once but under ten times. This chain uses TRBV28 with TRBJ2-7; 9 bases are a match to TRBD1. V lost 5 bases and J lost 5; bases outside the gene matches: 13. From germline, CDR1 is MDHEN and CDR2 SYDVKM. The CDR3 is made up of 16 amino acids. The CDR3 loop is CASSNSHRGRIDEQYF. The CDR3 nucleotides read TGTGCCAGCAGTAACTCCCACAGGGGGCGAATCGACGAGCAGTACTTC.

This clonotype showed up just a few times. V and J are TRBV5-1 and TRBJ2-7, with TRBD2 matching over 8 bases. Germline-derived CDR1 and CDR2 are SGHRS and YFSETQ. V trimming: 0 bases; J trimming: 2 bases; junction bases outside the gene matches: 7. This CDR3 region has 16 residues. This chain's CDR3 is CASSLEETGGPYEQYF. CDR3 DNA: TGCGCCAGCAGCTTGGAAGAGACGGGAGGGCCCTACGAGCAGTACTTC.

Worth noting for this clonotype: The junction shows a germline mismatch at one end, possibly a read error. The rearrangement links TRBV2 to TRBJ2-7; no firm D call. This CDR3 contains 11 residues. CDR1 is SNHLY and CDR2 is FYNNEI in the germline V gene. CDR3 sequence reads: CASGEAYEQYF. The CDR3 coding sequence is TGTGCCAGCGGTGAGGCCTACGAGCAGTACTTC. The whole variable domain, filled in from reference TRBV2 and TRBJ2-7, reads EPEVTQTPSHQVTQMGQEVILRCVPISNHLYFYWYRQILGQKVEFLVSFYNNEISEKSEIFDDQFSVERPDGSNFTLKIRSTKLEDSAMYFCASGEAYEQYFGPGTRLTVT.

This clonotype was detected ten times or more. The chain couples TRBV5-4 to TRBJ2-6, with D unclear. The ends were cut back, 0 bases at V and 0 bases at J, with 19 bases in the middle. This CDR3 contains 20 residues. CDR1 SGHNT and CDR2 YYREEE come from the germline V gene (reference sequence). CDR3 amino acids: CASSLEVIGAALSGANVLTF. CDR3 DNA sequence: TGTGCCAGCAGCTTGGAGGTTATAGGTGCGGCCCTCTCTGGGGCCAACGTCCTGACTTTC. The full variable domain, with the rest looked up from reference TRBV5-4 and TRBJ2-6, is ETGVTQSPTHLIKTRGQQVTLRCSSQSGHNTVSWYQQALGQGPQFIFQYYREEENGRGNFPPRFSGLQFPNYSSELNVNALELDDSALYLCASSLEVIGAALSGANVLTFGAGSRLTVL.